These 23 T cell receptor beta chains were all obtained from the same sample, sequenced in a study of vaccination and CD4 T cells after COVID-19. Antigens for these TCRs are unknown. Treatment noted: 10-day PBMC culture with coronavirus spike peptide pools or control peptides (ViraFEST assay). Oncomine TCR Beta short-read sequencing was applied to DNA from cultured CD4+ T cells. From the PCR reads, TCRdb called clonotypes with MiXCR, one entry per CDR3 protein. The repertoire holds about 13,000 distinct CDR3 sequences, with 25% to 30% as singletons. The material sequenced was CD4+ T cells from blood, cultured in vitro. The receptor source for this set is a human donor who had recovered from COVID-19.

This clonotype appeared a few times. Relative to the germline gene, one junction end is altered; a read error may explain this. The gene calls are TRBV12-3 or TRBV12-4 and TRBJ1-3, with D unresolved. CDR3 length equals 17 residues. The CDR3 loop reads CASSFPMVGSPSLPSHF. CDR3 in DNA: TGTGCCAGCAGTTTTCCAATGGTAGGGTCCCCTTCCTTGCCCTCTCATTTT.

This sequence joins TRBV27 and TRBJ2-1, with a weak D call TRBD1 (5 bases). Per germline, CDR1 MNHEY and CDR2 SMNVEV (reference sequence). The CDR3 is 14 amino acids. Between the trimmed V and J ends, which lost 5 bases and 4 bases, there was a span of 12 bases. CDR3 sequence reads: CASSPLRVYNEQFF. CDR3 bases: TGTGCCAGCAGTCCCCTCAGGGTATACAATGAGCAGTTCTTC.

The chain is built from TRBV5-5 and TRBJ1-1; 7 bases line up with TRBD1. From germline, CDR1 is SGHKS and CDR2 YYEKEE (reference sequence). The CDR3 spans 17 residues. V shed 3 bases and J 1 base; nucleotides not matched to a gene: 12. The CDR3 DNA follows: TGTGCCAGCAGCTGGACCCCCCTGACAGGGCCGAACACTGAAGCTTTCTTT. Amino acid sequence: CASSWTPLTGPNTEAFF.

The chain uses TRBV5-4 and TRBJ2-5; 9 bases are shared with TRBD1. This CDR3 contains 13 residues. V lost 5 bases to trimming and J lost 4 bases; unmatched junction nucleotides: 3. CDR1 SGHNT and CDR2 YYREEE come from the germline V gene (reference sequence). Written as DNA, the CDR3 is TGTGCCAGCAGGGGGGGACAGGGAGAGACCCAGTACTTC. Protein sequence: CASRGGQGETQYF.

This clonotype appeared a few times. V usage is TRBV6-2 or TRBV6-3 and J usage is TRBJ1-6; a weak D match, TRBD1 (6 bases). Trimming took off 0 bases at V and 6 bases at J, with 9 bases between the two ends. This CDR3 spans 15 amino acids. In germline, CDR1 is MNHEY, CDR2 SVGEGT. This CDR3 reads CASSYSGQPNSPLHF. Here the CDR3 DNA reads TGTGCCAGCAGTTACTCGGGACAACCTAATTCACCCCTCCACTTT.

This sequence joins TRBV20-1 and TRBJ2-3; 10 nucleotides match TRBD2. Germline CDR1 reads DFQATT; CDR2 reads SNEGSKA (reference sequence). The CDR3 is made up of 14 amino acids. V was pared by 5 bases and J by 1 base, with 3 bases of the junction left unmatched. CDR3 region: CSADLAGGTDTQYF. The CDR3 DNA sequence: TGCAGTGCTGACCTAGCGGGGGGCACAGATACGCAGTATTTT.

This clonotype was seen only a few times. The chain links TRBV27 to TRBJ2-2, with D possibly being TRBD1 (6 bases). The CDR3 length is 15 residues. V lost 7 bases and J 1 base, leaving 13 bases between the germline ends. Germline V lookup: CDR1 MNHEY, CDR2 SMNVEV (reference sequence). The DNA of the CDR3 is TGTGCCAGCACTTCTTCGGGACAGAACACCGGGGAGCTGTTTTTT. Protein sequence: CASTSSGQNTGELFF.

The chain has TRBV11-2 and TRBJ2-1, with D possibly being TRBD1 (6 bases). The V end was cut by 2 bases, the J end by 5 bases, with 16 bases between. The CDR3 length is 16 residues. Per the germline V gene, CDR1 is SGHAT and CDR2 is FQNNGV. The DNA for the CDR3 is TGTGCCAGCAGCTTAACAGGGACCGGTGGGGACAATGAGCAGTTCTTC. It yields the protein CASSLTGTGGDNEQFF.

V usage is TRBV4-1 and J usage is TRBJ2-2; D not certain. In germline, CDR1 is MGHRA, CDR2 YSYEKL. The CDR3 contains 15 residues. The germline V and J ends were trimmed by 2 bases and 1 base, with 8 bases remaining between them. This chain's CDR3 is CASSQLGKNTGELFF. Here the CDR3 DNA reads TGCGCCAGCAGCCAATTAGGGAAGAACACCGGGGAGCTGTTTTTT.

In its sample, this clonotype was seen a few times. As DNA, the CDR3 is TGTGCCAGCAGACCACAGGGAAGCTCTGGAAACACCATATATTTT. It is translated as CASRPQGSSGNTIYF. The chain carries TRBV7-9 and TRBJ1-3; TRBD1 might be the D (6 bases). V shed 6 bases and J shed 0 bases, with 12 bases lying between them. Per the germline V gene, CDR1 is SEHNR and CDR2 is FQNEAQ (reference sequence). There are 15 residues in the CDR3.

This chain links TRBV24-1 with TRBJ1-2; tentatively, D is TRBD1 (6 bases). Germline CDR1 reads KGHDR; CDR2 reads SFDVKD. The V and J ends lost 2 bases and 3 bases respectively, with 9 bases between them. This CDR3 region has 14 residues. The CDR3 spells CATSDYRVDYGYTF. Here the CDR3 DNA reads TGTGCCACCAGTGATTACAGGGTAGACTATGGCTACACCTTC.

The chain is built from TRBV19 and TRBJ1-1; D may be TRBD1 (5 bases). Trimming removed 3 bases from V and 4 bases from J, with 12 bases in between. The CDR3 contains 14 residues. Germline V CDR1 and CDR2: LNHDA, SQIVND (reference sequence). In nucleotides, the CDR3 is TGTGCCAGTAGTATTAAAGGGGTGGGCACTGAAGCTTTCTTT. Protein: CASSIKGVGTEAFF.

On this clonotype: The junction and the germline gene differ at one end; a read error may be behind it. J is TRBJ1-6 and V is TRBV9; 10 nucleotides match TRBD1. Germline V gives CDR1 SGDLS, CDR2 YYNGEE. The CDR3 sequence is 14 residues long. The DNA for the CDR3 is TGTGCCAGCAGCGCGGGGGACAGGGGTTCACCCCTCCGCTTT. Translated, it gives CASSAGDRGSPLRF.

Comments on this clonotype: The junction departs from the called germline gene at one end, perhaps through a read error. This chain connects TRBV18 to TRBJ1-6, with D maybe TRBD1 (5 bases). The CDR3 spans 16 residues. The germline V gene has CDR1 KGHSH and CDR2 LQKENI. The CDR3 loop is CVSSPSIGAVNSPLHF. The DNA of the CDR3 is TGTGTCAGCTCACCATCAATAGGGGCTGTTAATTCACCCCTCCACTTT. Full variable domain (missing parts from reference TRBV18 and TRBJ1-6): NAGVMQNPRHLVRRRGQEARLRCSPMKGHSHVYWYRQLPEEGLKFMVYLQKENIIDESGMPKERFSAEFPKEGPSILRIQQVVRGDSAAYFCVSSPSIGAVNSPLHFGNGTRLTVT.

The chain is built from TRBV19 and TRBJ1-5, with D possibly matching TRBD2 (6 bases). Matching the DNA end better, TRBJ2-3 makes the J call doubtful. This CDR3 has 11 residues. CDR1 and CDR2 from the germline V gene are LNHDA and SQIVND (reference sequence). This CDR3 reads CASGSNQPQYF. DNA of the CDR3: TGTGCCAGCGGGAGCAATCAGCCCCAGTATTTT.

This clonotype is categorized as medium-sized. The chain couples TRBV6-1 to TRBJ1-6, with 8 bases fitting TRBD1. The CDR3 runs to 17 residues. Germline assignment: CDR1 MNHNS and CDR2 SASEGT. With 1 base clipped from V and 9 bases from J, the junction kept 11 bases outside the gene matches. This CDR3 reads CASSEVAGGRGLSPLHF. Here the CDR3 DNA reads TGTGCCAGCAGTGAAGTGGCAGGGGGCAGAGGCCTTTCACCCCTCCACTTT.

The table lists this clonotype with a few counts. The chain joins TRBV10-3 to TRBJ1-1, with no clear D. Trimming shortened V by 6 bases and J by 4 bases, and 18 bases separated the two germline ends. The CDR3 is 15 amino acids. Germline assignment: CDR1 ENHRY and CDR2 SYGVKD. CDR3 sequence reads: CAIRMLAMEGTEAFF. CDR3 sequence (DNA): TGTGCCATCAGGATGTTAGCTATGGAGGGCACTGAAGCTTTCTTT.

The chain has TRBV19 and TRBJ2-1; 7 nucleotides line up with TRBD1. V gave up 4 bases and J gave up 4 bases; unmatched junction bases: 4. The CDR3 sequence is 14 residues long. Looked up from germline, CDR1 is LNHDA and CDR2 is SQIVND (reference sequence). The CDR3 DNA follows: TGTGCCAGTAGTAGCTGGGGACAGTACAATGAGCAGTTCTTC. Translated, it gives CASSSWGQYNEQFF.

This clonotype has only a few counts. The CDR3 protein is CANGGPGGVDEQFF. CDR3 coding DNA: TGTGCCAACGGGGGGCCCGGGGGCGTCGATGAGCAGTTCTTC. J is TRBJ2-1 and V is TRBV10-3; the D gene is possibly TRBD2 (7 bases). Germline CDR1 is ENHRY and CDR2 is SYGVKD. V was trimmed by 10 bases and J by 8 bases, leaving 21 bases between them. This CDR3 is 14 amino acids long.

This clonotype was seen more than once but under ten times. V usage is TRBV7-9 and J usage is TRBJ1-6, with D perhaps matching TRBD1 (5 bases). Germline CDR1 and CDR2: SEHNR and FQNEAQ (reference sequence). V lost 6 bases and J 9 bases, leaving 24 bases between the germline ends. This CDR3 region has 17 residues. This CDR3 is CASRPPTGTPAGSPLHF. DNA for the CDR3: TGTGCCAGCAGACCCCCGACCGGGACTCCGGCGGGTTCACCCCTCCACTTT.

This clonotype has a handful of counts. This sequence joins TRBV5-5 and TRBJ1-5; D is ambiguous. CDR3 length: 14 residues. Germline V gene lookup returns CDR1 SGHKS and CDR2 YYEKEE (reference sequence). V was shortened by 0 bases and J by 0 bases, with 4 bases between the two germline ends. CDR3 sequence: CASSLEYSNQPQHF. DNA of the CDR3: TGTGCCAGCAGCTTGGAATATAGCAATCAGCCCCAGCATTTT.

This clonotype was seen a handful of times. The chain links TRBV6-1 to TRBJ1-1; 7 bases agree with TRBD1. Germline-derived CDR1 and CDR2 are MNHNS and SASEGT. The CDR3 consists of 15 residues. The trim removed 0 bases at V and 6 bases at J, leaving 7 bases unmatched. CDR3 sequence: CASSEAEDTGAEAFF. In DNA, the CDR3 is TGTGCCAGCAGTGAAGCCGAGGACACAGGGGCTGAAGCTTTCTTT.

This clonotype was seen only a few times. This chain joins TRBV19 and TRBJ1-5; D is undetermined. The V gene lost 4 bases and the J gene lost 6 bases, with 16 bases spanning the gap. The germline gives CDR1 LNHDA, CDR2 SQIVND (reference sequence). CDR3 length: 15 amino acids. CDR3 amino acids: CASSTEDFPSQPQHF. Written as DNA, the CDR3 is TGTGCCAGTAGTACCGAGGACTTCCCTAGTCAGCCCCAGCATTTT.